The 13 T cell receptor beta chains below come from one sample, sequenced in a study of blood T cell repertoires in COVID-19. Generated by immunoSEQ multiplex PCR, the TCRdb table keeps only in-frame clones and is missing some. The repertoire has under 75,000 clones, around nine tenths of them found once; the top ten carry 15% to 20%. The sequenced sample was peripheral blood. All receptors derive from a woman of 80 years or more with active COVID-19.

The chain carries TRBV5-1 and TRBJ1-2, with D maybe TRBD1 (5 bases). The CDR3 runs to 16 residues. The V gene lost 0 bases and the J gene lost 0 bases, with 12 bases spanning the gap. CDR1 is SGHRS, CDR2 YFSETQ, per germline. Here the CDR3 reads CASSLGQSQANYGYTF. CDR3 sequence (DNA): TGCGCCAGCAGCTTGGGACAGTCCCAAGCTAACTATGGCTACACCTTC.

The chain employs TRBV4-2 and TRBJ2-1, with D hard to call. Trimming took 2 bases from V and 8 from J, leaving 16 bases between them. This CDR3 is 15 amino acids long. Germline CDR1 LGHNA, CDR2 YNFKEQ. The CDR3 DNA follows: TGTGCCAGCAGCCAATCCCTACCGAGAGGCTATGAGCAGTTCTTC. It translates to CASSQSLPRGYEQFF.

This clone was seen more than once but under ten times. This rearrangement joins TRBV14 to TRBJ1-3; D is unresolved. The CDR3 contains 20 residues. The germline V and J ends were trimmed by 0 bases and 7 bases, with 28 bases remaining between them. Germline-derived CDR1 and CDR2 are SGHDN and FVKESK. Here the CDR3 DNA reads TGTGCCAGCAGCCAAGATCAATCACCGGGTGCCGGGATCGTTCGGAACACCATATATTTT. The encoded protein is CASSQDQSPGAGIVRNTIYF.

The chain uses TRBV7-9 and TRBJ2-3, with 8 bases matching TRBD2. The CDR3 spans 15 residues. V shed 5 bases, J shed 3 bases, and the junction held 7 bases outside the gene matches. Germline-derived CDR1 and CDR2 are SEHNR and FQNEAQ (reference sequence). In DNA, the CDR3 is TGTGCCAGCAGCCCGGGAGGGGGTGTTACAGATACGCAGTATTTT. Amino acids: CASSPGGGVTDTQYF.

The chain employs TRBV6-2 or TRBV6-3 and TRBJ2-7; the match to TRBD2 covers 9 bases. With V trimmed by 0 bases and J by 4 bases, 4 bases remained unmatched. This CDR3 contains 15 residues. The germline CDR1 and CDR2 sequences are MNHEY and SVGEGT. DNA for the CDR3: TGTGCCAGCAGTTACTCGACTAGCGGTAGTTACGAGCAGTACTTC. It is translated as CASSYSTSGSYEQYF.

The CDR3 protein is CAWSSQNYGYTF. CDR3 DNA sequence: TGTGCCTGGAGTTCACAGAACTATGGCTACACCTTC. The rearrangement uses TRBV30 and TRBJ1-2; D uncertain. The V and J ends lost 2 bases and 2 bases respectively, with 6 bases between them. Looked up from germline, CDR1 is GTSNPN and CDR2 is SVGIG (reference sequence). The length of the CDR3 is 12 residues. The whole variable domain, filled in from reference TRBV30 and TRBJ1-2, reads SQTIHQWPATLVQPVGSPLSLECTVEGTSNPNLYWYRQAAGRGLQLLFYSVGIGQISSEVPQNLSASRPQDRQFILSSKKLLLSDSGFYLCAWSSQNYGYTFGSGTRLTVV.

CDR3 DNA sequence: TGTGCCAGCAGTGAATGGGGGACTCCGAACACCGGGGAGCTGTTTTTT. Its translation: CASSEWGTPNTGELFF. The chain combines TRBV6-1 with TRBJ2-2, with D perhaps matching TRBD2 (6 bases). The CDR3 covers 16 residues. The germline V and J ends were trimmed by 2 bases and 0 bases, with 10 bases remaining between them. Germline loops: CDR1 MNHNS, CDR2 SASEGT.

The chain joins TRBV7-2 to TRBJ2-3; 13 bases are shared with TRBD2. The V and J ends lost 1 base and 7 bases, in that order; junction bases with no gene match: 5. Germline V lookup: CDR1 SGHTA, CDR2 FQGNSA. The CDR3 runs 16 residues. As DNA, the CDR3 is TGTGCCAGCAGCTTAGAACTAGCGGGGGGGAGTTATACGCAGTATTTT. It is translated as CASSLELAGGSYTQYF.

The chain combines TRBV4-3 with TRBJ1-1; 7 nucleotides match TRBD1. Germline CDR1 and CDR2: LGHNA and YSLEER. The CDR3 consists of 17 residues. V lost 0 bases to trimming and J lost 1 base; unmatched junction nucleotides: 8. The CDR3 nucleotides read TGCGCCAGCAGCCAAGATTTAGGAGGGGGCGCGAACACTGAAGCTTTCTTT. As protein: CASSQDLGGGANTEAFF.

V and J are TRBV24-1 and TRBJ2-1; 9 nucleotides align to TRBD2. Germline V gives CDR1 KGHDR, CDR2 SFDVKD. Trimming removed 3 bases from V and 9 bases from J; junction bases left unmatched: 8. The CDR3 runs 15 residues. The CDR3 DNA is TGTGCCACCAGTGATCGGCGGGGGGGCCTGGGTGAGCAGTTCTTC. This sequence encodes CATSDRRGGLGEQFF.

In the case of this clone: The junction shows a germline mismatch at one end, possibly a read error. V gene TRBV7-7 combines with J gene TRBJ2-5; 11 bases align to TRBD2. CDR3 length: 15 residues. Germline V gene sequence: CDR1 SSHAT, CDR2 FNYEAQ (reference sequence). The CDR3 region is CASSQLAGASETQYF. CDR3 coding DNA: TGTGCTAGCAGTCAACTAGCGGGGGCATCGGAGACCCAGTACTTC.

The chain is built from TRBV28 and TRBJ1-6, with 12 bases matching TRBD1. CDR3 size: 17 residues. Germline-derived CDR1 and CDR2 are MDHEN and SYDVKM. J gave up 5 bases and V 5 bases, and 7 bases lay outside the gene matches. CDR3 residues: CASSGTGGGGNNSPLHF. CDR3 in DNA: TGTGCCAGCAGTGGGACAGGGGGCGGGGGGAATAATTCACCCCTCCACTTT.

This clone was detected only once. V is TRBV2 and J is TRBJ2-5, with D perhaps matching TRBD2 (7 bases). Between the trimmed V and J ends, which lost 4 bases and 5 bases, there was a span of 11 bases. The CDR3 loop spans 13 amino acids. Germline values: CDR1 SNHLY, CDR2 FYNNEI. The CDR3 spells CASSAGGLETQYF. The CDR3 nucleotides read TGTGCCAGCAGTGCCGGGGGGCTGGAGACCCAGTACTTC.